This T cell receptor (beta chain) was sequenced for a study of T-cell memory formation after mild COVID-19. Study-wide points: Memory from before infection featured some responding clones, which suggests cross-reactive memory joined. Unconfirmed was the SARS-CoV-2 specificity of second-wave clones that peaked on day 37.

As for this clonotype: Its antigen is unidentified.

TCRdb analysed the 5' RACE reads with MiXCR anew, one entry per CDR3 protein. The sample yields around 130,000 distinct CDR3 sequences, 14% seen once. The CDR3 contains 12 residues. Germline CDR1 is SEHNR and CDR2 is FQNEAQ (reference sequence). The germline V and J ends were trimmed by 1 base and 8 bases, with 6 bases remaining between them. The chain links TRBV7-9 to TRBJ2-1, with unresolved D. This clonotype was sampled from an adult woman who had mild COVID-19 (a few samples of this study predate the infection). Cell type and time point are not known. Sequencing used PBMCs or a T cell subset sorted from them (not recorded which). In nucleotides, the CDR3 is TGTGCCAGCAGCTTAGGGAGCCATGAGCAGTTCTTC. Translating gives CASSLGSHEQFF.